The 5 T cell receptor beta chains in this list originate from one sample, sequenced in a study of T cell responses to AZD1222 COVID-19 vaccine. Sequenced by immunoSEQ multiplex PCR; TCRdb stores in-frame clones only, minus some. The sample shows 96,000 or so clones, 90% of them seen only once. The sequencing used peripheral blood, collected on day 0 of AZD1222 vaccination. These receptors were obtained from an adult in good health.

This clone was seen a single time. The gene calls are TRBV7-9 and TRBJ2-5; the D call may be TRBD1 or TRBD2 (5 bases each). V lost 3 bases, J lost 4 bases, and 15 bases lay in between. The CDR3 loop spans 15 amino acids. The germline CDR1 and CDR2 sequences are SEHNR and FQNEAQ (reference sequence). This chain's CDR3 is CASSFPRGQAETQYF. CDR3 in DNA: TGTGCCAGCAGCTTCCCCCGGGGCCAGGCAGAGACCCAGTACTTC.

The CDR3 DNA sequence: TGTGCCAGCAGTTACTCCTCGGAAGGGGAAGGCTACGAGCAGTACTTC. Translating gives CASSYSSEGEGYEQYF. The rearrangement links TRBV6-5 to TRBJ2-7; D possibly corresponds to TRBD1 (5 bases). Germline lookup yields CDR1 MNHEY and CDR2 SVGAGI. The CDR3 consists of 16 residues. V lost 0 bases and J 3 bases, leaving 15 bases between the germline ends.

V and J are TRBV28 and TRBJ2-7; D possibly matches TRBD1 or TRBD2 (5 bases each). V was shortened by 3 bases and J by 4 bases, with 10 bases between the two germline ends. Germline V gene data show CDR1 as MDHEN and CDR2 as SYDVKM. CDR3 length: 13 amino acids. CDR3 DNA: TGTGCCAGCAGTTTCCGGGACGAATACGAGCAGTACTTC. Translation gives CASSFRDEYEQYF.

This sequence joins TRBV28 and TRBJ2-7, with 9 bases that match TRBD1. V was clipped by 6 bases and J by 4 bases; unmatched bases: 13. Per the germline V gene, CDR1 is MDHEN and CDR2 is SYDVKM. CDR3 size: 16 residues. CDR3 nucleotide sequence: TGTGCCAGCAGCAGTCAAGGGACAGGGAAGCGGTACGAGCAGTACTTC. It is translated as CASSSQGTGKRYEQYF. Full variable domain (remainder filled in from reference TRBV28 and TRBJ2-7): DVKVTQSSRYLVKRTGEKVFLECVQDMDHENMFWYRQDPGLGLRLIYFSYDVKMKEKGDIPEGYSVSREKKERFSLILESASTNQTSMYLCASSSQGTGKRYEQYFGPGTRLTVT.

The rearrangement joins TRBV7-4 to TRBJ2-7, with TRBD2 as a possible D gene (6 bases). The ends were cut back, 6 bases at V and 1 base at J, with 16 bases in the middle. Germline CDR1 reads SGHVT; CDR2 reads SQSDAQ. The CDR3 is 15 residues long. The CDR3 DNA is TGTGCCAGCAGTCACGACGGGGGTAATTCCTACGAGCAGTACTTC. Protein product: CASSHDGGNSYEQYF.